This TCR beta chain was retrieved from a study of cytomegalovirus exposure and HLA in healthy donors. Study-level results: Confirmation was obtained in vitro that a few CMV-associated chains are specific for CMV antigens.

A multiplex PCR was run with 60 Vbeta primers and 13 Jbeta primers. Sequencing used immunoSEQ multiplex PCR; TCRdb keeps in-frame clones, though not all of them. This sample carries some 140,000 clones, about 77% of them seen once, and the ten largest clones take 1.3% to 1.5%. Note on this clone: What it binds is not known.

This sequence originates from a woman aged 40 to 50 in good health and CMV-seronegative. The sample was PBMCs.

This chain's CDR3 is CASSPKTGANVLTF. DNA of the CDR3: TGTGCCAGCAGCCCAAAGACAGGGGCCAACGTCCTGACTTTC. V is TRBV7-9 and J is TRBJ2-6, with D uncertain. The ends were cut back, 5 bases at V and 4 bases at J, with 9 bases in the middle. CDR3 length equals 14 residues. The germline V gene has CDR1 SEHNR and CDR2 FQNEAQ (reference sequence).